These 14 T cell receptor beta chains were sequenced from one sample in a study of T cells after yellow fever vaccination. TCRdb re-analysed the 5' RACE reads in MiXCR, keeping a single row per CDR3 protein. The sample lists about 120,000 distinct CDR3 sequences, about 7.8% occurring once. The sequenced sample was CD4+ T cells sorted from PBMCs, obtained more than 40 days after the first yellow fever vaccination. The receptors originated from a man aged 18 to 29 who received the YFV17D yellow fever vaccine.

The chain joins TRBV7-8 to TRBJ2-3; 8 bases align to TRBD2. J was trimmed by 0 bases and V by 2 bases; bases with no gene match: 16. There are 20 residues in the CDR3. Looked up from germline, CDR1 is SGHVS and CDR2 is FQNEAQ. Here the CDR3 reads CASSLLWVGAGGTSTDTQYF. The CDR3 DNA reads as TGTGCCAGCAGCTTACTATGGGTCGGTGCGGGGGGAACTAGCACAGATACGCAGTATTTT. The entire variable domain, with the rest obtained from reference TRBV7-8 and TRBJ2-3, is as follows: GAGVSQSPRYKVAKRGQDVALRCDPISGHVSLFWYQQALGQGPEFLTYFQNEAQLDKSGLPSDRFFAERPEGSVSTLKIQRTQQEDSAVYLCASSLLWVGAGGTSTDTQYFGPGTRLTVL.

Ten or more counts support this clonotype. The chain is built from TRBV7-6 and TRBJ2-7; a possible D gene is TRBD2 (5 bases). CDR1 and CDR2 (germline): SGHVS, FNYEAQ. The V gene lost 5 bases and the J gene lost 2 bases, with 19 bases spanning the gap. CDR3 size: 16 residues. This CDR3 is CASSHSAGGSPYEQYF. The CDR3 nucleotides are TGTGCCAGCAGCCACTCGGCGGGTGGCTCGCCCTACGAGCAGTACTTC.

This clonotype was detected ten times or more. The chain links TRBV5-1 to TRBJ2-7, with no clear D. This CDR3 has 15 amino acids. Looked up from germline, CDR1 is SGHRS and CDR2 is YFSETQ. V was shortened by 0 bases and J by 4 bases, with 14 bases between the two germline ends. The CDR3 spells CASSLVPGLAYEQYF. In DNA, the CDR3 is TGCGCCAGCAGCTTGGTTCCAGGATTGGCGTACGAGCAGTACTTC.

Concerning this clonotype itself: Being one base from a much bigger clone, this may be a read error. The DNA of the CDR3 is TGTGCCAGCAGCGTAGAGCCAGGACACTTGTCTAATGAGCAGTTCTTC. This encodes CASSVEPGHLSNEQFF. The chain joins TRBV9 to TRBJ2-1; the D gene is possibly TRBD1 (5 bases). The CDR3 runs 16 residues. V lost 0 bases and J lost 7, with 17 bases in between. Germline V gene lookup returns CDR1 SGDLS and CDR2 YYNGEE.

CDR3 loop: CASSPQDRNYGYTF. The DNA of the CDR3 is TGTGCCAGCTCACCTCAGGACAGGAACTATGGCTACACCTTC. The chain is built from TRBV18 and TRBJ1-2, with 7 bases aligning to TRBD1. V was pared by 3 bases and J by 2 bases, with 3 bases of the junction left unmatched. The CDR3 runs to 14 residues. The V gene's germline CDR1 is KGHSH and CDR2 LQKENI. The whole variable domain, filled in from reference TRBV18 and TRBJ1-2, reads NAGVMQNPRHLVRRRGQEARLRCSPMKGHSHVYWYRQLPEEGLKFMVYLQKENIIDESGMPKERFSAEFPKEGPSILRIQQVVRGDSAAYFCASSPQDRNYGYTFGSGTRLTVV.

This clonotype was counted many times. The chain couples TRBV20-1 to TRBJ2-3; D uncertain. This CDR3 spans 15 amino acids. V gave up 0 bases and J gave up 4 bases, with 14 bases separating them. Germline V gives CDR1 DFQATT, CDR2 SNEGSKA (reference sequence). CDR3 sequence (DNA): TGCAGTGCTAGAGATGGCGGCAGCTCATCAGATACGCAGTATTTT. Protein sequence: CSARDGGSSSDTQYF.

This clonotype was counted between two and nine times. The chain joins TRBV30 to TRBJ1-2; D unclear. CDR3 length: 13 amino acids. With 4 bases removed from V and 0 bases from J, the gap between germline ends came to 9 bases. Germline V gene sequence: CDR1 GTSNPN, CDR2 SVGIG (reference sequence). The CDR3 loop reads CAWNRGSNYGYTF. In DNA form, the CDR3 reads TGTGCCTGGAATCGGGGATCTAACTATGGCTACACCTTC.

In its sample, this clonotype was seen many times. V is TRBV5-1 and J is TRBJ2-4; 12 positions match TRBD2. Germline lookup yields CDR1 SGHRS and CDR2 YFSETQ. The CDR3 consists of 19 residues. J was trimmed by 2 bases and V by 2 bases; bases with no gene match: 11. CDR3 protein: CASSFIPIGLAGSKNIQYF. Here the CDR3 DNA reads TGCGCCAGCAGCTTCATCCCAATCGGACTAGCGGGGTCCAAAAACATTCAGTACTTC.

This clonotype showed up many times. The rearrangement joins TRBV11-2 to TRBJ1-6, with unresolved D. Germline CDR1 and CDR2: SGHAT and FQNNGV. Trimming took 7 bases from V and 11 from J, leaving 18 bases between them. The CDR3 spans 14 residues. The CDR3 here is CASTPAHLATPLHF. The DNA of the CDR3 is TGTGCCAGCACCCCCGCTCATCTCGCAACACCCCTCCACTTT.

The table lists this clonotype with many counts. V and J are TRBV7-8 and TRBJ1-5; D call uncertain. The length of the CDR3 is 13 residues. Trimming stripped 6 bases from V and 0 bases from J, with 6 bases between. Per germline, CDR1 SGHVS and CDR2 FQNEAQ. CDR3 coding DNA: TGTGCCAGCAGTTCAGATAGCAATCAGCCCCAGCATTTT. Residues: CASSSDSNQPQHF.

This clonotype appeared many times. The chain is built from TRBV29-1 and TRBJ2-5, with unresolved D. V shed 3 bases and J shed 2 bases, with 10 bases lying between them. This CDR3 region has 13 residues. CDR1 is SQVTM, CDR2 ANQGSEA, per germline. The CDR3 DNA follows: TGCAGCGTTGATCTCTGGCCACAAGAGACCCAGTACTTC. As protein: CSVDLWPQETQYF. Based on the CDR3 plus reference TRBV29-1 and TRBJ2-5, the full variable domain is SAVISQKPSRDICQRGTSLTIQCQVDSQVTMMFWYRQQPGQSLTLIATANQGSEATYESGFVIDKFPISRPNLTFSTLTVSNMSPEDSSIYLCSVDLWPQETQYFGPGTRLLVL.

This clonotype was seen at least ten times. The V and J genes are TRBV5-1 and TRBJ2-7; D not certain. Germline loops: CDR1 SGHRS, CDR2 YFSETQ. The CDR3 length is 12 residues. With 4 bases removed from V and 5 bases from J, the gap between germline ends came to 10 bases. The CDR3 loop is CASSPDFHEQYV. DNA of the CDR3: TGCGCCAGCAGCCCTGATTTCCACGAGCAGTACGTC.

The chain couples TRBV5-1 to TRBJ2-2; 9 nucleotides line up with TRBD1. Trimming removed 2 bases from V and 6 bases from J; junction bases left unmatched: 14. This CDR3 has 18 residues. Germline V lookup: CDR1 SGHRS, CDR2 YFSETQ. The CDR3 here is CASSFAAGQGFWAGELFF. CDR3 in DNA: TGCGCCAGCAGCTTCGCCGCGGGACAGGGATTTTGGGCCGGGGAGCTGTTTTTT.

This clonotype has ten or more counts. This chain joins TRBV7-2 and TRBJ2-3; possibly TRBD2 for D (5 bases). The CDR3 sequence is 13 residues long. Per germline, CDR1 SGHTA and CDR2 FQGNSA. The V gene lost 1 base and the J gene lost 7 bases, with 9 bases spanning the gap. CDR3 region: CASSLVRLNTQYF. In nucleotides, the CDR3 is TGTGCCAGCAGCTTAGTCCGACTAAATACGCAGTATTTT.